This TCR beta chain was retrieved from a study of STAT5B mutations in CD4+ large granular lymphocyte leukemia. Germline V gene sequence: CDR1 MDHEN, CDR2 SYDVKM. There are 12 residues in the CDR3. V lost 11 bases and J 2 bases, leaving 12 bases between the germline ends. Depending on availability, patient cells were bead-separated fractions or unselected PBMC. Data came from immunoSEQ multiplex PCR; TCRdb stores just in-frame clones and leaves some out. The sample includes about 10,000 clones, about 80% of them seen just once. Study-wide results and limits: Top patient clones used TRBV06 genes more often: 8/27 versus 2/35 in controls.

As for this clone: What it binds is unknown.

The sample comprised PBMCs. This clonotype was sampled from a man aged 55 to 70 with CD4+ T-cell large granular lymphocyte leukemia. This chain joins TRBV28 and TRBJ1-2, with unresolved D. CDR3 sequence (DNA): TGTGCCGCTAGGGATCTCAACTATGGCTACACCTTC. This codes for CAARDLNYGYTF.